These 20 T cell receptor beta chains share one sample of origin, sequenced in a study of T cells in localized non-small cell lung cancer. The table came from immunoSEQ multiplex PCR; TCRdb's copy has only in-frame clones and leaves some out. The data contain around 79,000 clones, around 80% of them seen just once; the ten biggest clones take up about 19%. Source: PBMCs, taken before any cancer treatment. The receptors were gathered from a man between 40 and 69 years old with stage II squamous cell lung carcinoma.

The chain uses TRBV11-2 and TRBJ2-6; possibly TRBD1 for D (6 bases). The ends were cut back, 5 bases at V and 3 bases at J, with 17 bases in the middle. CDR1 SGHAT and CDR2 FQNNGV come from the germline V gene. The CDR3 sequence is 17 residues long. The CDR3 DNA sequence: TGTGCCAGCAGCCTCGGACAGCTACGCGTTGGGGCCAACGTCCTGACTTTC. This sequence encodes CASSLGQLRVGANVLTF.

The chain employs TRBV28 and TRBJ2-1, with TRBD2 identical over 7 bases. CDR3 length: 16 residues. After removal of 7 bases from V and 0 bases from J, the junction contained 9 bases not matched to a gene. Germline lookup yields CDR1 MDHEN and CDR2 SYDVKM. CDR3 sequence reads: CASIRAGGSSYNEQFF. The CDR3 nucleotides read TGTGCCAGCATACGGGCGGGCGGGAGCTCCTACAATGAGCAGTTCTTC.

V usage is TRBV10-2 and J usage is TRBJ2-7; TRBD1 agrees at 7 bases. Trimming took 3 bases from V and 8 from J; bases not matched to a gene: 7. CDR1 is WSHSY and CDR2 is SAAADI in the germline V gene. This CDR3 region has 13 residues. CDR3 in DNA: TGCGCCAGCAGTGAAGGACAGGCATCCCAGCAGTACTTC. This codes for CASSEGQASQQYF.

CDR3 coding DNA: TGTGCCAGAAGCTTGGGGACAGGGGGTGGTGAAAAACTGTTTTTT. Translated: CARSLGTGGGEKLFF. V gene TRBV5-3 combines with J gene TRBJ1-4; TRBD1 matches 10 bases. TRBV5-3 is reported as an ORF; its role is uncertain. The CDR3 runs to 15 residues. The V gene end was trimmed by 0 bases and the J gene end by 7 bases; junction bases not matched to a gene: 3.

DNA for the CDR3: TGTGCCAGCAACACAGGGGGCTCCTACAATGAGCAGTTCTTC. Translated: CASNTGGSYNEQFF. The chain carries TRBV6-5 and TRBJ2-1, with TRBD1 matching 8 bases. The CDR3 loop spans 14 amino acids. Germline V lookup: CDR1 MNHEY, CDR2 SVGAGI. The trim removed 7 bases at V and 0 bases at J, leaving 2 bases unmatched.

V usage is TRBV11-3 and J usage is TRBJ2-1; D is unresolved. V lost 2 bases, J lost 0 bases, and 14 bases lay in between. CDR3 length: 17 amino acids. Germline V gene lookup returns CDR1 SGHNT and CDR2 YENEEA. The CDR3 spells CASSLNSQVSSYNEQFF. The CDR3 bases are TGTGCCAGCAGCTTAAATAGCCAGGTTAGCTCCTACAATGAGCAGTTCTTC.

V usage is TRBV5-5 and J usage is TRBJ2-7; D ambiguous. CDR1 and CDR2 (germline): SGHKS, YYEKEE (reference sequence). The CDR3 consists of 14 residues. The V end was cut by 1 base, the J end by 6 bases, with 14 bases between. CDR3 bases: TGTGCCAGCAGCTTGAGAAGAGGTTTAGGCGAGCAGTACTTC. Amino acid sequence: CASSLRRGLGEQYF.

J is TRBJ1-1 and V is TRBV28; TRBD1 might be the D (6 bases). The CDR3 spans 13 residues. CDR1 is MDHEN, CDR2 SYDVKM, per germline. V lost 5 bases and J 11 bases, leaving 18 bases between the germline ends. The CDR3 bases are TGTGCCAGCAGTCCAAACAGGGAGCGAGGGGCTTTCTTT. Translation gives CASSPNRERGAFF.

V usage is TRBV28 and J usage is TRBJ2-2; D is unclear. The CDR3 consists of 13 residues. Germline CDR1 and CDR2: MDHEN and SYDVKM. Between the trimmed V and J ends, which lost 3 bases and 6 bases, there was a span of 8 bases. CDR3 in amino acids: CASSFGYAGELFF. Written as DNA, the CDR3 is TGTGCCAGCAGTTTTGGGTACGCCGGGGAGCTGTTTTTT.

This chain links TRBV30 with TRBJ1-2; the D is unclear. CDR1 and CDR2 (germline): GTSNPN, SVGIG (reference sequence). This CDR3 is 12 amino acids long. The V end lost 1 base, the J end lost 4 bases, and 7 bases lay between the germline ends. The CDR3 loop is CAWSGLTYGYTF. The CDR3 nucleotides are TGTGCCTGGAGTGGACTGACCTATGGCTACACCTTC.

This chain connects TRBV9 to TRBJ1-3; D is possibly TRBD1 (5 bases). Germline lookup yields CDR1 SGDLS and CDR2 YYNGEE. The CDR3 runs to 16 residues. Trimming pared 0 bases from V and 1 base from J, leaving 11 bases between. The CDR3 loop reads CASSVGGTDSGNTIYF. CDR3 DNA sequence: TGTGCCAGCAGCGTAGGAGGGACGGATTCTGGAAACACCATATATTTT.

This rearrangement joins TRBV30 to TRBJ2-3; D gene uncertain. The CDR3 covers 14 residues. In germline, CDR1 is GTSNPN, CDR2 SVGIG (reference sequence). Trimming shortened V by 0 bases and J by 1 base, and 8 bases separated the two germline ends. DNA for the CDR3: TGTGCCTGGAGTGTTTCTGGGGGCACAGATACGCAGTATTTT. Residues: CAWSVSGGTDTQYF.

As DNA, the CDR3 is TGCGCCAGCAGCCCGGGACTATACAATGAGCAGTTCTTC. Translated, it gives CASSPGLYNEQFF. The chain employs TRBV4-1 and TRBJ2-1, with TRBD2 identical over 7 bases. The CDR3 is made up of 13 amino acids. The ends lost 4 bases at V and 4 bases at J; junction bases unmatched: 1. Germline V gene lookup returns CDR1 MGHRA and CDR2 YSYEKL.

The rearrangement uses TRBV5-1 and TRBJ1-2; TRBD1 matches 11 bases. The CDR3 extends over 15 amino acids. With V trimmed by 0 bases and J by 8 bases, 6 bases remained unmatched. Germline values: CDR1 SGHRS, CDR2 YFSETQ. CDR3 nucleotides: TGCGCCAGCAGCTTGGCCGGGACAGGGGGAGAGGGCTACACCTTC. The encoded protein is CASSLAGTGGEGYTF.

This clone was seen only a few times. The chain carries TRBV27 and TRBJ1-5; D perhaps matches TRBD1 (5 bases). The length of the CDR3 is 15 residues. V lost 4 bases, J lost 2 bases, and 12 bases lay in between. From germline, CDR1 is MNHEY and CDR2 SMNVEV (reference sequence). As DNA, the CDR3 is TGTGCCAGCAGTTCCGGGACTACTGGCAATCAGCCCCAGCATTTT. It translates to CASSSGTTGNQPQHF.

The chain joins TRBV28 to TRBJ2-7; 8 positions agree with TRBD1. The V segment lost 6 bases and the J segment 1 base; nucleotides outside the gene matches: 14. Germline V gene lookup returns CDR1 MDHEN and CDR2 SYDVKM. The CDR3 has 17 residues. For the CDR3, the DNA is TGTGCCAGCAGCAGTCCCGGGACAGGTCAGAGATCCTACGAGCAGTACTTC. It is translated as CASSSPGTGQRSYEQYF.

This clone was counted between two and nine times. This chain uses TRBV28 with TRBJ2-2; TRBD2 matches 7 bases. Unmatched junction bases numbered 5, after V lost 3 bases and J lost 4 bases. Germline values: CDR1 MDHEN, CDR2 SYDVKM. CDR3 length: 15 amino acids. This chain's CDR3 is CASSLGEGRTGELFF. The CDR3 DNA reads TGTGCCAGCAGTTTGGGGGAGGGCCGCACCGGGGAGCTGTTTTTT.

The rearrangement uses TRBV7-2 and TRBJ1-5; D remains unclear. The CDR3 contains 13 residues. Germline CDR1 and CDR2: SGHTA and FQGNSA. V shed 1 base and J shed 6 bases, with 7 bases lying between them. The CDR3 nucleotides read TGTGCCAGCAGCTTAGATCGGGGTCAGCCCCAGCATTTT. Protein: CASSLDRGQPQHF.

The chain employs TRBV7-6 and TRBJ1-3, with D unresolved. CDR3 size: 14 residues. Germline V gene lookup returns CDR1 SGHVS and CDR2 FNYEAQ. Trimming pared 2 bases from V and 0 bases from J, leaving 5 bases between. In DNA, the CDR3 is TGTGCCAGCAGCTTAACGTACTCTGGAAACACCATATATTTT. It codes for CASSLTYSGNTIYF.

The V gene is TRBV4-3, the J gene TRBJ1-1; D is unclear. Germline CDR1 LGHNA, CDR2 YSLEER. The CDR3 is 15 amino acids. V was trimmed by 0 bases and J by 1 base, leaving 9 bases between them. CDR3 DNA sequence: TGCGCCAGCAGCCAAGATAGGGCAGCGAACACTGAAGCTTTCTTT. Translation: CASSQDRAANTEAFF.